This T cell receptor (beta chain) emerged from a study of patients and donors after allogeneic stem cell transplantation (dated by TCRdb to the early 2020s). This clonotype was detected only a few times. Its antigen target is currently unknown. Within one base of it there is no much larger clone, and no base qualities were kept. The cysteine opens and the phenylalanine closes a CDR3 of 13 amino acids. This entry keeps only the CDR3 DNA: 39 bases, framed from base 1. Relative to germline, V is missing 6 bases and J is missing 7 bases, with 7 bases of the junction outside any gene match. The library was built by means of RT-PCR. Sequencing instrument: NextSeq 550. The public reads were quality trimmed at Q25 with fastp and then assembled into clones with MiXCR by TCRdb, keeping productive beta chains. Each CDR3 protein gets just one entry, which takes the most common genes and DNA from the rows behind it. This sample holds about 960,000 distinct CDR3 sequences; more than 15% were observed only once. The ten most abundant clones make up around 5.5% of the sample.

This TCR came from a human donor who was either an allogeneic HSCT recipient or a stem cell or donor lymphocyte infusion donor (not recorded which). It is not recorded whose cells these are; they may come from a transplant donor. What was sequenced was blood, either unsorted or a sorted T cell fraction (not recorded which). The chain employs TRBV12-3 or TRBV12-4 and TRBJ1-1; 8 middle bases align to TRBD1. The nucleotides are TGTGCCAGCAGCCTGGACAGGGCCGTTGAAGCTTTCTTT. Its coded protein is CASSLDRAVEAFF.